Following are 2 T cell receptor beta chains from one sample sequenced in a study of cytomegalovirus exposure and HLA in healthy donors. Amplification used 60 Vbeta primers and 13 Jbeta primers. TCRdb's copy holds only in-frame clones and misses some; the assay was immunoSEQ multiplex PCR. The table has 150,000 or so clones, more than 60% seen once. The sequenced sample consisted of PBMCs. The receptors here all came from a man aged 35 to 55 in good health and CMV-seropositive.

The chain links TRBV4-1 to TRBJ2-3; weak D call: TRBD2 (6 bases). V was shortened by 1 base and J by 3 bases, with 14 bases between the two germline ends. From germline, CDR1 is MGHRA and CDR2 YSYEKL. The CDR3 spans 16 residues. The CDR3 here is CASSQANVGGTDTQYF. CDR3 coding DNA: TGCGCCAGCAGCCAAGCTAACGTGGGGGGTACAGATACGCAGTATTTT.

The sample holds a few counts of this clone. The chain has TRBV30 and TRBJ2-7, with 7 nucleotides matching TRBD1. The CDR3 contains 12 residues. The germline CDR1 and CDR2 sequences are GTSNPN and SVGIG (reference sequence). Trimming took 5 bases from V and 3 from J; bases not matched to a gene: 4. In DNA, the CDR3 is TGTGCCTGGGGACAGGAGTTCTACGAGCAGTACTTC. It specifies CAWGQEFYEQYF.